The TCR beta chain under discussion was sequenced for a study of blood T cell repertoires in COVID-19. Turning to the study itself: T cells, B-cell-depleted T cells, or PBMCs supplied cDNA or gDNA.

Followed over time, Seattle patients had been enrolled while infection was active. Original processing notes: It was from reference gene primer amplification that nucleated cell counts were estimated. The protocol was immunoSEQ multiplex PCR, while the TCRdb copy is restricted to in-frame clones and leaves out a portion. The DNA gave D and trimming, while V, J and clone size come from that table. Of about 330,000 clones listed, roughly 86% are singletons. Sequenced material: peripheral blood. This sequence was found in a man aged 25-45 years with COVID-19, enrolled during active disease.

This CDR3 is CASSGLPSGAPYEQYF. The CDR3 DNA is TGCGCCAGCAGCGGTCTTCCTAGCGGAGCTCCCTACGAGCAGTACTTC. The chain recombines TRBV5-1 with TRBJ2-7, with TRBD2 identical over 7 bases. With 4 bases clipped from V and 2 bases from J, the junction kept 12 bases outside the gene matches. The CDR3 runs to 16 residues. The V gene's germline CDR1 is SGHRS and CDR2 YFSETQ.